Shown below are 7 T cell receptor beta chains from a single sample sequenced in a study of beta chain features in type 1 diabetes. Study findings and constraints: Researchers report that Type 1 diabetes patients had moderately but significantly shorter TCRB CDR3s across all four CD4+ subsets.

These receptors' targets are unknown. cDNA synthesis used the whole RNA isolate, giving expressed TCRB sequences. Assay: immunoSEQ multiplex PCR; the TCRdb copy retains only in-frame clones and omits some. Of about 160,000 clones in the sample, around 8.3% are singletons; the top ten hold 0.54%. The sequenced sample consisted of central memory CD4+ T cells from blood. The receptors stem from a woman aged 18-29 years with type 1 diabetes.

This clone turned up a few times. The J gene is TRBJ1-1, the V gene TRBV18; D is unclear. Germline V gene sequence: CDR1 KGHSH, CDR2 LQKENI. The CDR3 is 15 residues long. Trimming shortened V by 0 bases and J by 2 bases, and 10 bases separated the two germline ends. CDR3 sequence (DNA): TGTGCCAGCTCACCACCGTCCCTTAGAAACACTGAAGCTTTCTTT. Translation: CASSPPSLRNTEAFF.

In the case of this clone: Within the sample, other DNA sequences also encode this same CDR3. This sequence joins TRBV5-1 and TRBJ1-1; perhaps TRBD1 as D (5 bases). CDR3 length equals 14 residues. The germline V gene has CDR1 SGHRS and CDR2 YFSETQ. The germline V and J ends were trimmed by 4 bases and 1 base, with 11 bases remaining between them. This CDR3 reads CASSGTQGNTEAFF. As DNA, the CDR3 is TGCGCCAGCAGCGGTACTCAGGGGAACACTGAAGCTTTCTTT.

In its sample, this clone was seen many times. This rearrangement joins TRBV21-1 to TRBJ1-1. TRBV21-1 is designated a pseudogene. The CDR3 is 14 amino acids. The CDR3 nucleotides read TGTGCCAGCCGCGGTGGCTTTCCCTTCTTTGAAGCTTTCTTT. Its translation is CASRGGFPFFEAFF.

CDR3 sequence reads: CASSPFSGGATDTQYF. As DNA, the CDR3 is TGTGCCAGCAGCCCATTTAGCGGGGGGGCCACAGATACGCAGTATTTT. This chain links TRBV11-2 with TRBJ2-3; 11 positions agree with TRBD2. The CDR3 spans 16 residues. V lost 5 bases to trimming and J lost 2 bases; unmatched junction nucleotides: 6. Germline lookup yields CDR1 SGHAT and CDR2 FQNNGV.

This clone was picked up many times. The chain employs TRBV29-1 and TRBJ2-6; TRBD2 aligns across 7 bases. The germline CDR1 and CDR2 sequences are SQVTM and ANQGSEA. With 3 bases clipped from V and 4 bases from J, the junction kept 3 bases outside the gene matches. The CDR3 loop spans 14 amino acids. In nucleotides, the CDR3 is TGCAGCGTTGAGGGAGGGAAGGGGGCCAACGTCCTGACTTTC. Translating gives CSVEGGKGANVLTF. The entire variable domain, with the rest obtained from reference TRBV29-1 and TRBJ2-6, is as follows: SAVISQKPSRDICQRGTSLTIQCQVDSQVTMMFWYRQQPGQSLTLIATANQGSEATYESGFVIDKFPISRPNLTFSTLTVSNMSPEDSSIYLCSVEGGKGANVLTFGAGSRLTVL.

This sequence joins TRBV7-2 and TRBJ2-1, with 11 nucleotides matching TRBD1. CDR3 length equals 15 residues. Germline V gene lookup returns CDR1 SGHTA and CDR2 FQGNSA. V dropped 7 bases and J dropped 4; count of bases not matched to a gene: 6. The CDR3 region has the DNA TGTGCCAGCAACCCCGGGACAGGGGGATACAATGAGCAGTTCTTC. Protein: CASNPGTGGYNEQFF.

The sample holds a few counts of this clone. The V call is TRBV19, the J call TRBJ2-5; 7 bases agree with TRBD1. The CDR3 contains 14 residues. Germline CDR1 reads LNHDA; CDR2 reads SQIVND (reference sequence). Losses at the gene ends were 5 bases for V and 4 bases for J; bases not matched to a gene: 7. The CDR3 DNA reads TGTGCCAGTAGTCCACGACAGGGCGGAGAGACCCAGTACTTC. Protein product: CASSPRQGGETQYF.